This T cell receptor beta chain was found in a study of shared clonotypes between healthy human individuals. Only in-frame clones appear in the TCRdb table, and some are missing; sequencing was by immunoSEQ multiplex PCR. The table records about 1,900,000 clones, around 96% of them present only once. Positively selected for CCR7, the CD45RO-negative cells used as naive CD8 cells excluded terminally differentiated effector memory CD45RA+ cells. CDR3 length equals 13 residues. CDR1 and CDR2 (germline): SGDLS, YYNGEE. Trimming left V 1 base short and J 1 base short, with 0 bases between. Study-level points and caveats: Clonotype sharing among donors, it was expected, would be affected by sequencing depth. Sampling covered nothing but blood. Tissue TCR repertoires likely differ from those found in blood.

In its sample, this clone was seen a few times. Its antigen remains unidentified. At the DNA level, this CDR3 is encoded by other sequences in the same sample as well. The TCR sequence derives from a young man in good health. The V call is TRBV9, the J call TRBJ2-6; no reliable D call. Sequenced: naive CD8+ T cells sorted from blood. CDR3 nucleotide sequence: TGTGCCAGCAGCGTATCTGGGGCCAACGTCCTGACTTTC. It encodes CASSVSGANVLTF.